This TCR beta chain was found in a study of cytomegalovirus exposure and HLA in healthy donors. Per germline, CDR1 LNHDA and CDR2 SQIVND (reference sequence). The CDR3 is 15 amino acids. After removal of 5 bases from V and 5 bases from J, the junction contained 10 bases not matched to a gene. PCR used 60 Vbeta primers and 13 Jbeta primers. Some clones are missing from TCRdb's copy, which holds only in-frame ones; the method was immunoSEQ multiplex PCR. The sample records about 82,000 clones, about 71% being singletons. This clone has only a few counts. Its target is not known. Study conclusions and caveats: According to an earlier analysis, most TCR beta V segments yielded productive rearrangements about 87% or about 30% of the time.

This chain joins TRBV19 and TRBJ2-7, with 9 bases fitting TRBD2. The TCR was taken from a man in his fifties or sixties in good health and CMV-seronegative. Sequencing input: PBMCs. DNA of the CDR3: TGTGCCAGTAGTGCGGGGGGGATTAAATACGACGAGCAGTACTTC. This translates into CASSAGGIKYDEQYF.